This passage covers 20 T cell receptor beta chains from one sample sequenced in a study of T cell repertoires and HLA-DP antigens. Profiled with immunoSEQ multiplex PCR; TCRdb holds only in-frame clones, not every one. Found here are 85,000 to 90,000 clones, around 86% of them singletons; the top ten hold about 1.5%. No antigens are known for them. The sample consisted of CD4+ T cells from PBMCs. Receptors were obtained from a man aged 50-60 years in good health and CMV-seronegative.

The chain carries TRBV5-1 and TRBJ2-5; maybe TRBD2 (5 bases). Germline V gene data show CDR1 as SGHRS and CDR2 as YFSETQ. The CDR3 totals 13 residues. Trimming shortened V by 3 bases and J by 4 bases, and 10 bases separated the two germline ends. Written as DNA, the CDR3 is TGCGCCAGCAGCTCCGGGGTGGGAGAGACCCAGTACTTC. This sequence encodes CASSSGVGETQYF.

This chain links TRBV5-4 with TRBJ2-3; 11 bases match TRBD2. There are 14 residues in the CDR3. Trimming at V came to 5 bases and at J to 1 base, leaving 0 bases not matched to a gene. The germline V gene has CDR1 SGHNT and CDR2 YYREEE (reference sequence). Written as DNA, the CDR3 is TGTGCCAGCAGACTAGCGGGGGGCACAGATACGCAGTATTTT. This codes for CASRLAGGTDTQYF.

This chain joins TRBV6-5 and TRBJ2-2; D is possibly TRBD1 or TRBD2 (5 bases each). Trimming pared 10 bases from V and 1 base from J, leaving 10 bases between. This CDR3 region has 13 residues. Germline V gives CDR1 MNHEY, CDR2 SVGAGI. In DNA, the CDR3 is TGTGCCACTTCGGGGCGGAACACCGGGGAGCTGTTTTTT. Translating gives CATSGRNTGELFF.

Here the CDR3 DNA reads TGCGCCAGCAGCTTGGTCCTCGGGACAGTCTCCTACGAGCAGTACTTC. Its protein is CASSLVLGTVSYEQYF. The rearrangement links TRBV5-1 to TRBJ2-7; 7 nucleotides align to TRBD1. This CDR3 comprises 16 residues. The germline gives CDR1 SGHRS, CDR2 YFSETQ. The V gene end was trimmed by 0 bases and the J gene end by 0 bases; junction bases not matched to a gene: 6.

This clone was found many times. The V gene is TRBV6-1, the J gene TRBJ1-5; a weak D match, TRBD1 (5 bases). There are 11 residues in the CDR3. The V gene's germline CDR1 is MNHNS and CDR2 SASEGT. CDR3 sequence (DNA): TGTGGGGGGGGGAGCAATCAGCCCCAGCATTTT. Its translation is CGGGSNQPQHF.

In DNA form, the CDR3 reads TGTGCCAGTAGTATAGTCGGGACTCAGCGGGGGGAGCAGTTCTTC. It encodes CASSIVGTQRGEQFF. The chain has TRBV19 and TRBJ2-1; 8 nucleotides align to TRBD2. Germline values: CDR1 LNHDA, CDR2 SQIVND (reference sequence). CDR3 length equals 15 residues. The trim removed 1 base at V and 10 bases at J, leaving 9 bases unmatched.

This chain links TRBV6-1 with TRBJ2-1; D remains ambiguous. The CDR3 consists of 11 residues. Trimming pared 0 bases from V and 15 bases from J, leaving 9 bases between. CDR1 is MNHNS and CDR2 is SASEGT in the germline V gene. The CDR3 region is CASSEARPAFF. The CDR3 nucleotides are TGTGCCAGCAGTGAAGCTAGGCCGGCGTTCTTC.

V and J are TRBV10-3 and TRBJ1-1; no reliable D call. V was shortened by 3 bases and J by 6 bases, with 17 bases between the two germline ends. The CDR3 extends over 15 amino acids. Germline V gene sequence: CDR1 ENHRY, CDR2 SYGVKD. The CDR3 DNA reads TGTGCCATCAGTGATAACTCACGAGGAAATTCTGAAGCTTTCTTT. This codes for CAISDNSRGNSEAFF.

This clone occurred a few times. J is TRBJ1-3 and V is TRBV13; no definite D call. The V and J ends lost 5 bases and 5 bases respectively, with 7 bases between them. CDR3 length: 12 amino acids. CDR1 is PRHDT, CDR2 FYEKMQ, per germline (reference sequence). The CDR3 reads CASSDGRNTIYF. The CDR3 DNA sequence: TGTGCCAGCAGCGACGGCCGAAACACCATATATTTT.

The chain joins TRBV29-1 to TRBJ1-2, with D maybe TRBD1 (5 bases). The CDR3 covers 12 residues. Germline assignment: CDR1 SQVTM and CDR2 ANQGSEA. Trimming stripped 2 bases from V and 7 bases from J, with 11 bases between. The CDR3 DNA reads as TGCAGCGTTGAACAGGGATTGGCTGGCTACACCTTC. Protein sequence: CSVEQGLAGYTF. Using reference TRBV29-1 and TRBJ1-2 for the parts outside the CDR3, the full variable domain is SAVISQKPSRDICQRGTSLTIQCQVDSQVTMMFWYRQQPGQSLTLIATANQGSEATYESGFVIDKFPISRPNLTFSTLTVSNMSPEDSSIYLCSVEQGLAGYTFGSGTRLTVV.

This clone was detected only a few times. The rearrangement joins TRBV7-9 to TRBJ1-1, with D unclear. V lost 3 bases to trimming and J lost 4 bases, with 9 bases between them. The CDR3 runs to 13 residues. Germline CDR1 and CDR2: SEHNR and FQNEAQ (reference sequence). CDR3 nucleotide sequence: TGTGCCAGCAGCTTGGAAGGTTTCACTGAAGCTTTCTTT. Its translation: CASSLEGFTEAFF.

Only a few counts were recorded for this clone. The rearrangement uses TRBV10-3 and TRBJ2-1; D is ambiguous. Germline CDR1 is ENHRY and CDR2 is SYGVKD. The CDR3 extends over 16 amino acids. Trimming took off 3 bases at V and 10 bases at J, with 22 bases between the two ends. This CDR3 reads CAISDGLGRRAEEQFF. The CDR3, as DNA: TGTGCCATCAGTGACGGTCTGGGTCGTAGGGCGGAAGAGCAGTTCTTC.

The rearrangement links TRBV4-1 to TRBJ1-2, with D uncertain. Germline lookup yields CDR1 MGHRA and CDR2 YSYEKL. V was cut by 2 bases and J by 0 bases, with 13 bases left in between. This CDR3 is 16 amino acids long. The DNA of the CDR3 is TGCGCCAGCAGCCAACACTCTACAAGGGCTAACTATGGCTACACCTTC. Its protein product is CASSQHSTRANYGYTF.

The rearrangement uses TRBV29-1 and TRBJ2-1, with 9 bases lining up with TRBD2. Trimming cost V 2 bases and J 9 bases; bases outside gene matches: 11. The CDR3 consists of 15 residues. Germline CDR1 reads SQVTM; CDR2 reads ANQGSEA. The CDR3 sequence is CSVELASGTLSEQFF. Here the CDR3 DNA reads TGCAGCGTTGAATTGGCTAGCGGGACATTAAGTGAGCAGTTCTTC.

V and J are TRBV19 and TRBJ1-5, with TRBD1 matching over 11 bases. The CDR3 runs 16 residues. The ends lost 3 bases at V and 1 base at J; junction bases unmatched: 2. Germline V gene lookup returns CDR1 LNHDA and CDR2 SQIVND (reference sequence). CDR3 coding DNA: TGTGCCAGTAGTATGGACAGGGGGCCCAGCAATCAGCCCCAGCATTTT. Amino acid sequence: CASSMDRGPSNQPQHF.

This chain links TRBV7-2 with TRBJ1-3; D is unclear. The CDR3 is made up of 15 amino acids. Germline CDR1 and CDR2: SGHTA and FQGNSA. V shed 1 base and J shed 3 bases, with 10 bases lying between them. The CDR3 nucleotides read TGTGCCAGCAGCTTAGGGGCCTCGGGTGGAAACACCATATATTTT. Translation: CASSLGASGGNTIYF.

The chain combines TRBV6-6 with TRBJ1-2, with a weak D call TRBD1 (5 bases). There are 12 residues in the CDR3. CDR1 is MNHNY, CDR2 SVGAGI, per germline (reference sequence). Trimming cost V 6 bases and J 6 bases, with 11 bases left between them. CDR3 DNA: TGTGCCAGCAGGGGGGTAGGGAATGGCTACACCTTC. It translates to CASRGVGNGYTF.

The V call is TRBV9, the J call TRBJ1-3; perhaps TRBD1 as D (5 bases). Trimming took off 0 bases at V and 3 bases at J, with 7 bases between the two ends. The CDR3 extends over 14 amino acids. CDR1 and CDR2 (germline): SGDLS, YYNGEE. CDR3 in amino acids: CASSVAGNGNTIYF. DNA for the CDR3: TGTGCCAGCAGCGTAGCAGGGAATGGAAACACCATATATTTT. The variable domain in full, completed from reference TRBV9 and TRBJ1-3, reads DSGVTQTPKHLITATGQRVTLRCSPRSGDLSVYWYQQSLDQGLQFLIQYYNGEERAKGNILERFSAQQFPDLHSELNLSSLELGDSALYFCASSVAGNGNTIYFGEGSWLTVV.

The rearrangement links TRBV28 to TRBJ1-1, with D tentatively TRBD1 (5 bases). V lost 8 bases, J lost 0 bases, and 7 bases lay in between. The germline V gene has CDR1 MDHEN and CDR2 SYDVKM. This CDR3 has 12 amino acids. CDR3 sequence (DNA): TGTGCCAGCTGGGGCTTGAACACTGAAGCTTTCTTT. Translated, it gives CASWGLNTEAFF.

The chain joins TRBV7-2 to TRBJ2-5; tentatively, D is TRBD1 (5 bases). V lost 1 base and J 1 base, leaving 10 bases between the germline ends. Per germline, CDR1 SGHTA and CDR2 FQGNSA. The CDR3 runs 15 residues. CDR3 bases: TGTGCCAGCAGCTTAGAGGGGAACCCCCAAGAGACCCAGTACTTC. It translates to CASSLEGNPQETQYF.